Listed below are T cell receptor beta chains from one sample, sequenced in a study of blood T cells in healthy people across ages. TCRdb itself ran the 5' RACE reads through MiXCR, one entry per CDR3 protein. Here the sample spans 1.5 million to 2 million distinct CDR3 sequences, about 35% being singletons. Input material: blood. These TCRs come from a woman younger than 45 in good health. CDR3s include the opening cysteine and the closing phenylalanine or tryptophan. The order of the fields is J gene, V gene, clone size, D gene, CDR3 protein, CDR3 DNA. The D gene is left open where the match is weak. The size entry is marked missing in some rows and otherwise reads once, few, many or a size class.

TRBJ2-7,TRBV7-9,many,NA,CASSLSENYEQYF,TGTGCCAGCAGCTTATCCGAAAACTACGAGCAGTACTTC
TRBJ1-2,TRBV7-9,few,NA,CASSIRDGKEGYTF,TGTGCCAGCAGCATCCGGGACGGCAAGGAGGGCTACACCTTC
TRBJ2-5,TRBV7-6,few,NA,CASTKGGRETQYF,TGTGCCAGCACCAAGGGGGGAAGGGAGACCCAGTACTTC
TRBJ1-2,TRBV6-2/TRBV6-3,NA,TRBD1,CASTGSGQGYRYTF,TGTGCCAGCACGGGGTCGGGACAGGGATATCGCTACACCTTC
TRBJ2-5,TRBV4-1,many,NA,CASSQDLGQETQYF,TGCGCCAGCAGCCAGGATTTAGGCCAAGAGACCCAGTACTTC
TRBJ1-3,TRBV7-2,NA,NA,CASSLGTTGNTIYF,TGTGCCAGCAGCTTAGGCACCACAGGAAACACCATATATTTT
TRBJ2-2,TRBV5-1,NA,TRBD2,CASSLGLAGSGELFF,TGCGCCAGCAGCTTGGGACTAGCGGGGTCCGGGGAGCTGTTTTTT
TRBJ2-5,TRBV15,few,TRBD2,CATSRDPASGGRETQYF,TGTGCCACCAGCAGAGATCCTGCTAGCGGGGGGCGAGAGACCCAGTACTTC
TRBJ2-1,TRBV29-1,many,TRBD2,CSVRGTSGRHEQFF,TGCAGCGTTCGTGGGACTAGCGGGAGACATGAGCAGTTCTTC
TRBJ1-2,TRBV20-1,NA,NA,CSGGGDEGYTF,TGCAGTGGGGGAGGGGATGAAGGCTACACCTTC
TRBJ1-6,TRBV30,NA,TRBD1,CAWSAWTGPSVGSPLHF,TGTGCCTGGAGTGCCTGGACAGGGCCGTCGGTGGGATCACCCCTCCACTTT
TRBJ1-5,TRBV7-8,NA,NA,CASSFSGGRDLRPQHF,TGTGCCAGCAGTTTTAGCGGTGGCAGGGACTTGCGGCCCCAGCATTTT
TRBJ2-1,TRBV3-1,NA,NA,CASSSIAVGYNEQFF,TGTGCCAGCTCATCCATAGCGGTAGGGTACAATGAGCAGTTCTTC
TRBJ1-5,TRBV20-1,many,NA,CSASSMNRAGQPQHF,TGCAGTGCTAGTTCCATGAACAGGGCAGGTCAGCCCCAGCATTTT
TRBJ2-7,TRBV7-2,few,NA,CASSLSPGPSYKQYF,TGTGCCAGCAGCTTGTCCCCAGGGCCCTCCTACAAGCAGTACTTC
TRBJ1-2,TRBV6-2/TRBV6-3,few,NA,CASRVLGPYGYTF,TGTGCCAGCAGGGTACTAGGACCCTATGGCTACACCTTC
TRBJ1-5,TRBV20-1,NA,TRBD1,CSARASRDRVQPQHF,TGCAGTGCTAGAGCCTCACGGGACAGGGTTCAGCCCCAGCATTTT
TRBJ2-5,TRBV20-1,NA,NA,CSARDHIVETQYF,TGCAGTGCTAGAGATCATATTGTAGAGACCCAGTACTTC
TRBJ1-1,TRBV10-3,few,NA,CAITAGTNTEAFF,TGTGCCATCACCGCCGGGACGAACACTGAAGCTTTCTTT
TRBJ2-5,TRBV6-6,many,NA,CASSSPPRGETQYF,TGTGCCAGCAGTTCCCCCCCTCGAGGGGAGACCCAGTACTTC
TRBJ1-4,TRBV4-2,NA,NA,CASSQDLLLSKINEKPFF,TGTGCCAGCAGCCAAGATCTGTTGCTCTCTAAGATTAATGAAAAACCGTTTTTT
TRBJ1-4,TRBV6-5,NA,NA,CASSYAVWTGATNEKLFF,TGTGCCAGCAGTTACGCCGTGTGGACGGGGGCAACTAATGAAAAACTGTTTTTT
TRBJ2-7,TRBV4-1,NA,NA,CASSRTRQVTSYEQYF,TGCGCCAGCAGCCGAACCCGACAGGTGACCTCCTACGAGCAGTACTTC
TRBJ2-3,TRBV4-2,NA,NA,CASSQPTSSTDTQYF,TGTGCCAGCAGCCAGCCCACCTCATCCACAGATACGCAGTATTTT
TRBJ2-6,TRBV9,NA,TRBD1,CASSPRGTGNGANVLTF,TGTGCCAGCAGCCCGCGAGGGACAGGGAATGGGGCCAACGTCCTGACTTTC
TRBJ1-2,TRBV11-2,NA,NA,CASSPTAGQGNGYTF,TGTGCCAGCAGCCCCACCGCGGGGCAGGGAAACGGCTACACCTTC
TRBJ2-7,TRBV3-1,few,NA,CASSQTAYYEQYF,TGTGCCAGCAGCCAAACAGCCTACTACGAGCAGTACTTC
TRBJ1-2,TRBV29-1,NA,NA,CSVLGASIGYGYTF,TGCAGCGTCTTAGGGGCCTCGATCGGCTATGGCTACACCTTC
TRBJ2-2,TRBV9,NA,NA,CASSVEPGAGELFF,TGTGCCAGCAGCGTAGAACCGGGGGCCGGGGAGCTGTTTTTT
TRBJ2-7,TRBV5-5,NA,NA,CASSRGKGSSYGQYF,TGTGCCAGCAGCAGGGGAAAGGGTAGCTCCTACGGGCAGTACTTC
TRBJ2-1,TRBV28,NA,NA,CASSLQNYNEQFF,TGTGCCAGCAGTTTACAGAACTACAATGAGCAGTTCTTC
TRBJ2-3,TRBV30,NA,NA,CAWSGLVADTQYF,TGTGCCTGGAGTGGACTAGTTGCAGATACGCAGTATTTT
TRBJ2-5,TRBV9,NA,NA,CASSPLGTATETQYF,TGTGCCAGCAGCCCCCTAGGGACTGCTACAGAGACCCAGTACTTC
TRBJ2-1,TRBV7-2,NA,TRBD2,CASSDSGSTYNEQFF,TGTGCCAGCAGCGACAGCGGGAGCACCTACAATGAGCAGTTCTTC
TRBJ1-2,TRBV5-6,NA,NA,CASRGARSSYGYTF,TGTGCCAGCAGGGGGGCCAGGTCCTCCTATGGCTACACCTTC
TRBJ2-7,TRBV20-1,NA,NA,CSARDEDSGRRFEQYF,TGCAGTGCTAGAGATGAGGATTCCGGACGCCGCTTCGAGCAGTACTTC
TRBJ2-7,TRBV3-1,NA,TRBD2,CASSRRLAGVIYEQYF,TGTGCCAGCAGCCGCCGACTAGCGGGGGTTATCTACGAGCAGTACTTC
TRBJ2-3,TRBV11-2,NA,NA,CASSRDPTDTQYF,TGTGCCAGCAGCCGGGACCCCACAGATACGCAGTATTTT
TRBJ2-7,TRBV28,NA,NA,CASSAGSGPFSYEQYF,TGTGCCAGCAGTGCAGGATCGGGACCCTTCTCCTACGAGCAGTACTTC
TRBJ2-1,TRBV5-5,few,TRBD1,CASSSHLGTGGSYNEQFF,TGTGCCAGCAGCTCCCACTTAGGGACAGGGGGCTCCTACAATGAGCAGTTCTTC
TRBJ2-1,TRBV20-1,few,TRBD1,CSARLMDRGYNEQFF,TGCAGTGCTAGACTCATGGACAGGGGCTACAATGAGCAGTTCTTC
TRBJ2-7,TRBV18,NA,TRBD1,CASSQGQANSYEQYF,TGTGCCAGCTCACAGGGACAGGCGAACTCCTACGAGCAGTACTTC
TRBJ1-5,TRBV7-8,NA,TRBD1,CASSWGGGAYSNQPQHF,TGTGCCAGCAGCTGGGGAGGGGGCGCGTATAGCAATCAGCCCCAGCATTTT
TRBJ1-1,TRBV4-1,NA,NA,CASSQEVPYGDTEAFF,TGCGCCAGCAGCCAAGAAGTTCCTTACGGGGACACTGAAGCTTTCTTT
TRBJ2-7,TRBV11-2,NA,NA,CASTVGAGANYEQYF,TGTGCCAGCACCGTGGGGGCAGGGGCTAACTACGAGCAGTACTTC
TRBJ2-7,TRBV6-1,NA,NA,CASTFGGIYEQYF,TGTGCCAGCACCTTCGGGGGCATTTACGAGCAGTACTTC
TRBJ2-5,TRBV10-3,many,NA,CAISGGGETQYF,TGTGCCATCAGTGGAGGGGGAGAGACCCAGTACTTC
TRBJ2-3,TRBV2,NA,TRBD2,CASSEASGRGPDTDTQYF,TGTGCCAGCAGCGAGGCTAGCGGGAGGGGACCAGACACAGATACGCAGTATTTT
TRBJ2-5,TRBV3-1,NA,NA,CACSQGSMWQETQYF,TGTGCCTGCAGCCAAGGGTCTATGTGGCAAGAGACCCAGTACTTC
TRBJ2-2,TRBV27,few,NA,CASSQVGDARYYTGELFF,TGTGCCAGCAGTCAGGTTGGGGACGCCAGATACTACACCGGGGAGCTGTTTTTT
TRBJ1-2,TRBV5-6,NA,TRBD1,CASSATGDGYGYTF,TGTGCCAGCAGCGCGACAGGGGATGGCTATGGCTACACCTTC
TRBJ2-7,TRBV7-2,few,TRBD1,CASSRDRGRTYEQYF,TGTGCCAGCAGCCGGGACAGGGGTCGCACCTACGAGCAGTACTTC
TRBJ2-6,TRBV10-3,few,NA,CAISDPTVLLGANVLTF,TGTGCCATCAGTGACCCGACAGTCCTACTGGGGGCCAACGTCCTGACTTTC
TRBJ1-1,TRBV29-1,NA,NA,CSAHRGNTEAFF,TGCAGCGCTCACAGAGGGAACACTGAAGCTTTCTTT